The next 3 T cell receptor beta chains were all read from a single sample in a study of CD8 T cells in Susac syndrome. Random-hexamer reverse transcription was applied to roughly 0.5 to 1 ug RNA. TCRdb analysed the immunoSEQ multiplex PCR reads with MiXCR anew, one entry per CDR3 protein. The sample has a few hundred thousand distinct CDR3 sequences, about 91% seen once. The sample taken for sequencing was CD8+ T cells from PBMCs. The receptors here all came from a human donor with multiple sclerosis.

The CDR3 loop is CASSRTSAHYNEQFF. The CDR3 DNA sequence: TGTGCCAGCAGCCGAACTAGCGCCCATTACAATGAGCAGTTCTTC. The rearrangement joins TRBV7-3 to TRBJ2-1, with 7 bases aligning to TRBD2. The CDR3 is made up of 15 amino acids. V lost 5 bases to trimming and J lost 4 bases; unmatched junction nucleotides: 8. Germline CDR1 SGHTA, CDR2 FQGTGA. Full variable domain (rest looked up from reference TRBV7-3 and TRBJ2-1): GAGVSQTPSNKVTEKGKYVELRCDPISGHTALYWYRQSLGQGPEFLIYFQGTGAADDSGLPNDRFFAVRPEGSVSTLKIQRTERGDSAVYLCASSRTSAHYNEQFFGPGTRLTVL.

This chain joins TRBV4-3 and TRBJ2-3; 9 bases are a match to TRBD2. The germline V gene encodes CDR1 LGHNA and CDR2 YSLEER. Trimming took 6 bases from V and 0 from J; bases not matched to a gene: 16. The CDR3 is 19 amino acids. The CDR3 here is CASRAGLALIKCSTDTQYF. CDR3 nucleotide sequence: TGCGCCAGCAGGGCGGGACTAGCCCTAATAAAGTGCAGCACAGATACGCAGTATTTT.

The chain combines TRBV2 with TRBJ2-3; 8 nucleotides align to TRBD2. V shed 8 bases, J shed 2 bases, and the junction held 9 bases outside the gene matches. The germline CDR1 and CDR2 sequences are SNHLY and FYNNEI. The CDR3 consists of 15 residues. The CDR3 bases are TGTGCCAGCCGTCCGGCTAGCGGGTACACAGATACGCAGTATTTT. Protein sequence: CASRPASGYTDTQYF.